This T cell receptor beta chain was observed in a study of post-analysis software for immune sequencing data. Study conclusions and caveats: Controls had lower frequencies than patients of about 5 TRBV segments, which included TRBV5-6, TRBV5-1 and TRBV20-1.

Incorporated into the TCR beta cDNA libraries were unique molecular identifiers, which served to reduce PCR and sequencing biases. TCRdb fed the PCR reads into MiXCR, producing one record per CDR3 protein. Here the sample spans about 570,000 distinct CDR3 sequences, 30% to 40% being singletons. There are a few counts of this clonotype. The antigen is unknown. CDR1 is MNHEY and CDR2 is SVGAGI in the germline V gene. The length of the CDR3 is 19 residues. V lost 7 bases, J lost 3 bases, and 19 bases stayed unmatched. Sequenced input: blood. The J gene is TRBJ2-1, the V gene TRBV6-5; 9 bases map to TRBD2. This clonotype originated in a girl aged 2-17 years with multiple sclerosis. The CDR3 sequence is CASILYSGGGAPIYNEQFF. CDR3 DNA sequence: TGTGCCAGCATTTTATATAGTGGCGGGGGGGCTCCCATCTACAATGAGCAGTTCTTC.